This T cell receptor beta chain appears in the sequencing data of a study of response to subunit inactivated influenza vaccine. Whole-study results and caveats: T cells newly recruited by each seasonal influenza vaccination are few, the authors suggested.

Germline CDR1 and CDR2: DFQATT and SNEGSKA (reference sequence). This CDR3 has 10 amino acids. The germline V and J ends were trimmed by 6 bases and 9 bases, with 9 bases remaining between them. Using its own MiXCR run on the RT-PCR reads, TCRdb lists one record per CDR3 protein. Of about 480,000 distinct CDR3 sequences listed, 13% were seen once; the top ten hold around 13%. This clonotype appeared a few times. Its antigen is not identified. The chain is built from TRBV20-1 and TRBJ2-1; no clear D gene. This sample comprised PBMCs from blood, obtained 35 to 45 days after vaccination. The TCR comes from a middle-aged man who received an inactivated influenza vaccine. The CDR3 loop reads CSATASEQFF. Written as DNA, the CDR3 is TGCAGTGCCACCGCTAGTGAGCAGTTCTTC.